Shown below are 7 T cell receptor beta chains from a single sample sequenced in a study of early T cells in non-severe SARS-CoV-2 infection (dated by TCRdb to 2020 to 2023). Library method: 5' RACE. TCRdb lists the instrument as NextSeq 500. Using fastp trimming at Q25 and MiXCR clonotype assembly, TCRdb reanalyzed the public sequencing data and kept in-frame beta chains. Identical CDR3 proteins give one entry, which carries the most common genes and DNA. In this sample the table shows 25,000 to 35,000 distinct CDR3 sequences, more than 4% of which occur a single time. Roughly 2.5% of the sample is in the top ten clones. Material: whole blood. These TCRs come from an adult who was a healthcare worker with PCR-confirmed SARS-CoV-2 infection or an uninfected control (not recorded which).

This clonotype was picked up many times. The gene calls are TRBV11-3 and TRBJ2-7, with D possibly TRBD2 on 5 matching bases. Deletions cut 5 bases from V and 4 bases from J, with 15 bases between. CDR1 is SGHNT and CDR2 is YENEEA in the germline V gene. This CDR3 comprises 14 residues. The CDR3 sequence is CASSPKATGYEQYF. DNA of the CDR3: TGTGCCAGCAGCCCCAAAGCCACGGGATACGAGCAGTACTTC. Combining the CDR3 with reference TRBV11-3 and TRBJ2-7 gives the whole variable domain EAGVVQSPRYKIIEKKQPVAFWCNPISGHNTLYWYLQNLGQGPELLIRYENEEAVDDSQLPKDRFSAERLKGVDSTLKIQPAELGDSAVYLCASSPKATGYEQYFGPGTRLTVT.

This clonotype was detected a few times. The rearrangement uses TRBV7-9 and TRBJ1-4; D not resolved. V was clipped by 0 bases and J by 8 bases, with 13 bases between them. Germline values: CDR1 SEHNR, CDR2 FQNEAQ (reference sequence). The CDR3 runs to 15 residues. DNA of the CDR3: TGTGCCAGCAGCTTAGCGGTCGGACCGGCCGAAAAACTGTTTTTT. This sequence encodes CASSLAVGPAEKLFF.

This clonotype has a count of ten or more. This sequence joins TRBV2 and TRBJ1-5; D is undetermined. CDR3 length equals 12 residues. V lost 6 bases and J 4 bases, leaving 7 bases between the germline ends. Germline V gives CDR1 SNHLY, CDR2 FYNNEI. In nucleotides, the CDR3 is TGTGCCAGCAGCCCGGCTAATCAGCCCCAGCATTTT. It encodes CASSPANQPQHF.

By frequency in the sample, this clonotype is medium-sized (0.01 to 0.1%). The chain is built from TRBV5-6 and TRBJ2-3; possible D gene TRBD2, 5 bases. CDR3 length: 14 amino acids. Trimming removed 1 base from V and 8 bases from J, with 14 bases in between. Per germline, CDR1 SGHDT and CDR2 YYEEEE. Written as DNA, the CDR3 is TGTGCCAGCAGCTTGACGGGCCCAGGAGGTACGCAGTATTTT. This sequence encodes CASSLTGPGGTQYF.

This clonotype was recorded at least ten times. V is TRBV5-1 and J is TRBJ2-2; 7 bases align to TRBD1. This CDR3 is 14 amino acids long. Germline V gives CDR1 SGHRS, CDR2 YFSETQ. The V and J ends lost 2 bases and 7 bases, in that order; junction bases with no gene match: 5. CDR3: CASSFGQAIGELFF. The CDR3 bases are TGCGCCAGCAGCTTTGGACAGGCCATCGGGGAGCTGTTTTTT.

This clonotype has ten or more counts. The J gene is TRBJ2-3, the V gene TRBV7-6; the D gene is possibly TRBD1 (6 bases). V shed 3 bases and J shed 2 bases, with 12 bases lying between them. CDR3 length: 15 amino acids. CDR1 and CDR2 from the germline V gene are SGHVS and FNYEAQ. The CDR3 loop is CASSFTGLLTDTQYF. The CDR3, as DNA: TGTGCCAGCAGCTTTACAGGGTTACTCACAGATACGCAGTATTTT. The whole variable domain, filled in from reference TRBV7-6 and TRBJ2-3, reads GAGVSQSPRYKVTKRGQDVALRCDPISGHVSLYWYRQALGQGPEFLTYFNYEAQQDKSGLPNDRFSAERPEGSISTLTIQRTEQRDSAMYRCASSFTGLLTDTQYFGPGTRLTVL.

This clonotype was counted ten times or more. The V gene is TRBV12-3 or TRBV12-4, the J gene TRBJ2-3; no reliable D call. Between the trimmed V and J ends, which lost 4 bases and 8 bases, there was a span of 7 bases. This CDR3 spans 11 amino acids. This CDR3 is CASSSTGTQYF. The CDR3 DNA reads TGTGCCAGCAGTTCCACGGGTACGCAGTATTTT.